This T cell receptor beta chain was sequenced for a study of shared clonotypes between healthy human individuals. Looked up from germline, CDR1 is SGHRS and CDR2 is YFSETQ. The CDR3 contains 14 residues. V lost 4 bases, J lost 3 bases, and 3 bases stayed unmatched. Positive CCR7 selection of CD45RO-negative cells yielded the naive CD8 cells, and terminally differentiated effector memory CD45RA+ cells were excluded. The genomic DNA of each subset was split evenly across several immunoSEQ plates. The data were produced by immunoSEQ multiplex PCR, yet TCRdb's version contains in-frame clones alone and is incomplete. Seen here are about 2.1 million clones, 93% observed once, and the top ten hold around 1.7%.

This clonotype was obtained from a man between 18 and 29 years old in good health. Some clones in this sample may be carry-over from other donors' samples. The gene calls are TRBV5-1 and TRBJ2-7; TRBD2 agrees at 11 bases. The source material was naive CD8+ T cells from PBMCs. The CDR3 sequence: CASSVTSGGYEQYF. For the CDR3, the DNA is TGCGCCAGCAGCGTTACTAGCGGGGGCTACGAGCAGTACTTC.